This T cell receptor beta chain was sequenced in a study of T cells in Graves' hyperthyroidism and ophthalmopathy. Reasons for excluding patients were uncontrolled infection, other autoimmune disease, pregnancy or lactation. TCR beta CDR3 sequences were amplified from RNA transcripts. TCR CDR3 underwent first-round RT-PCR with the HTBI primer set. One entry per CDR3 protein, called by TCRdb with MiXCR from the multiplex PCR reads. The data hold 530,000 or so distinct CDR3 sequences, with approximately 25% observed a single time. This clonotype was counted only a few times. Sequencing used blood. The receptor comes from a woman aged 25 to 39 with Graves' ophthalmopathy.

CDR3 sequence: CASSYPRGPSTEAFF. CDR3 DNA: TGTGCCAGCAGTTACCCACGGGGACCCAGCACTGAAGCTTTCTTT. The chain recombines TRBV6-5 with TRBJ1-1; D perhaps matches TRBD1 (5 bases). This CDR3 is built from 15 residues. Per the germline V gene, CDR1 is MNHEY and CDR2 is SVGAGI. Trimming shortened V by 2 bases and J by 4 bases, and 14 bases separated the two germline ends.